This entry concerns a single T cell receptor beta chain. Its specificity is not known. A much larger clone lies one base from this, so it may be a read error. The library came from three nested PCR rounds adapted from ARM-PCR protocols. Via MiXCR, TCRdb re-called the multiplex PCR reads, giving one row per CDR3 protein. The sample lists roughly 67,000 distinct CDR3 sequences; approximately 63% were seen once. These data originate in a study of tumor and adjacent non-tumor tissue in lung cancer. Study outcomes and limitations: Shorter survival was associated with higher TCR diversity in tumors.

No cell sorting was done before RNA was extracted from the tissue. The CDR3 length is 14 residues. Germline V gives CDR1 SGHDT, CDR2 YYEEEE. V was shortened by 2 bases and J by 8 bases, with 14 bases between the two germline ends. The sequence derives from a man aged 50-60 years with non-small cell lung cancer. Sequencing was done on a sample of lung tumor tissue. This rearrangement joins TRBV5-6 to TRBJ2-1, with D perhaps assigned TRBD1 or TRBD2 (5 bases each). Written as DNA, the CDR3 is TGTGCCAGCAGCTTTGAGGGGAGAGACGATGAGCAGTTCTTC. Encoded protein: CASSFEGRDDEQFF. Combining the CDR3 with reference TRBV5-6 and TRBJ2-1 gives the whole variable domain DAGVTQSPTHLIKTRGQQVTLRCSPKSGHDTVSWYQQALGQGPQFIFQYYEEEERQRGNFPDRFSGHQFPNYSSELNVNALLLGDSALYLCASSFEGRDDEQFFGPGTRLTVL.